The entry that follows covers one T cell receptor (beta chain) sequence. These data originate in a study of blood T cell repertoires in COVID-19. On the study more broadly: Italy, Spain and the United States were the sources of the convalescent and acute COVID-19 samples.

Trimming left V 8 bases short and J 0 bases short, with 14 bases between. Germline lookup yields CDR1 MNHEY and CDR2 SVGAGI. This CDR3 is built from 15 residues. Original processing notes: By means of reference gene primer amplification, nucleated cell counts were estimated. Generated by immunoSEQ multiplex PCR, the TCRdb table keeps only in-frame clones and is missing some. V and J calls and clone size are given by that table; D and trimming were obtained from the DNA. The repertoire holds more than 95,000 clones, with more than 85% as singletons. The V gene is TRBV6-5, the J gene TRBJ1-3; the D is unclear. The TCR originated in a human donor in a cohort sampled during active COVID-19. The sample comprised peripheral blood. The CDR3, as DNA: TGTGCCAGCTTGGCAGGAGGTAGCTCTGGAAACACCATATATTTT. This translates into CASLAGGSSGNTIYF.